A selection of T cell receptor beta chains follows, all from one sample in a study of T cell responses to AZD1222 COVID-19 vaccine. Sequencing was performed with immunoSEQ multiplex PCR; in TCRdb, only in-frame clones are kept and a portion is missing. Of more than 80,000 clones in the sample, roughly 87% were seen once. Sequences were derived from peripheral blood, sampled on day 0 of AZD1222 vaccination. The receptors shown here come from an adult in good health. The CDR3 runs from the conserved cysteine through the conserved F or W.

TRBJ2-1 TRBV7-9 CASSLSEQGANEQFF
TRBJ2-7 TRBV2 CASSGSRDRPYEQYF
TRBJ2-1 TRBV7-9 CASSQTGGLGSEQFF
TRBJ1-1 TRBV9 CASSVVKGLNTEAFF
TRBJ1-3 TRBV18 CASSLGTAGNTIYF
TRBJ2-1 TRBV29-1 CSVPAVGMSSYNEQFF
TRBJ2-1 TRBV12-3/TRBV12-4 CASSPRLAGEQFF
TRBJ1-6 TRBV28 CASSSPIPGTGASPLHF
TRBJ1-1 TRBV19 CASSIKVRNTEAFF
TRBJ2-6 TRBV28 CASRAGTTSGANVLTF
TRBJ2-7 TRBV14 CASSQVVGQGDHEQYF
TRBJ1-2 TRBV11-2 CASSNPGKANYGYTF
TRBJ2-1 TRBV9 CASSTGTSGSYEQFF
TRBJ1-3 TRBV28 CASRVAGTINRGNTIYF
TRBJ1-3 TRBV28 CASRPQVFGNTIYF
TRBJ1-5 TRBV19 CASSIGDRWTSNQPQHF
TRBJ2-1 TRBV4-1 CASSQALVASNEQFF
TRBJ1-4 TRBV11-3 CASNNVPGPYSNEKLFF